This TCR beta chain was sequenced during a study of cytomegalovirus exposure and HLA in healthy donors. The repertoire was sequenced with immunoSEQ multiplex PCR; TCRdb's copy has only in-frame clones and lacks some. The sample has approximately 120,000 clones, about nine tenths seen once. With 0 bases clipped from V and 3 bases from J, the junction kept 9 bases outside the gene matches. Per the germline V gene, CDR1 is LGHNA and CDR2 is YSLEER. This CDR3 is built from 17 residues. The TCR originated in a woman in her late teens or twenties in good health and CMV-seronegative. The sample taken for sequencing was PBMCs. The chain is built from TRBV4-3 and TRBJ1-2, with 8 bases identical to TRBD1. CDR3 sequence: CASSQDISQGADYGYTF. CDR3 nucleotides: TGCGCCAGCAGCCAAGACATTTCCCAGGGGGCTGACTATGGCTACACCTTC.